Detailed here is one TCR beta chain. Other DNA sequences of this sample code for an identical CDR3. The PCR ran on 60 Vbeta and 13 Jbeta primers. Measured with immunoSEQ multiplex PCR; TCRdb has only the in-frame clones, and not every one. This table has 150,000 to 200,000 clones, roughly 79% appearing once. Trimming removed 1 base at V and 1 base at J, with 5 bases between. This CDR3 is 13 amino acids long. Germline V gives CDR1 SGHRS, CDR2 YFSETQ. The data originate from a study of cytomegalovirus exposure and HLA in healthy donors. The chain is built from TRBV5-1 and TRBJ1-1; D is unclear. The clonotype was recovered from a woman aged 30 to 39 in good health and CMV-seropositive. The specimen was PBMCs. The CDR3 region is CASSLQENTEAFF. The CDR3 nucleotides read TGCGCCAGCAGCTTGCAGGAGAACACTGAAGCTTTCTTT. Drawing the rest from reference TRBV5-1 and TRBJ1-1, the complete variable domain is KAGVTQTPRYLIKTRGQQVTLSCSPISGHRSVSWYQQTPGQGLQFLFEYFSETQRNKGNFPGRFSGRQFSNSRSEMNVSTLELGDSALYLCASSLQENTEAFFGQGTRLTVV.